This T cell receptor beta chain was documented in a study of blood T cell repertoires in COVID-19. At the level of the study: Spain, Italy and the United States supplied samples that represented acute and convalescent COVID-19. The analysed material was cDNA or gDNA that came from T cells, B-cell-depleted T cells, or PBMCs.

In the authors' methods: Quantification of nucleated cells was approximated via reference gene primer amplification. Sequenced by immunoSEQ multiplex PCR; TCRdb stores in-frame clones only, minus some. That table is the source of V, J and clone size, and D and trimming were worked out from the DNA. This sample has hundreds of thousands of clones, with just over 85% found just once. V was trimmed by 5 bases and J by 4 bases, leaving 14 bases between them. Germline V lookup: CDR1 MNHEY, CDR2 SMNVEV (reference sequence). This CDR3 has 14 residues. This chain connects TRBV27 to TRBJ1-2, with D perhaps TRBD1 (5 bases). The sequence came from a woman aged 25 to 39 with active or convalescent COVID-19. Material: peripheral blood. The CDR3 DNA reads as TGTGCCAGCAGTCCGCGGATGGGGGGCTATGGCTACACCTTC. Translated, it gives CASSPRMGGYGYTF.